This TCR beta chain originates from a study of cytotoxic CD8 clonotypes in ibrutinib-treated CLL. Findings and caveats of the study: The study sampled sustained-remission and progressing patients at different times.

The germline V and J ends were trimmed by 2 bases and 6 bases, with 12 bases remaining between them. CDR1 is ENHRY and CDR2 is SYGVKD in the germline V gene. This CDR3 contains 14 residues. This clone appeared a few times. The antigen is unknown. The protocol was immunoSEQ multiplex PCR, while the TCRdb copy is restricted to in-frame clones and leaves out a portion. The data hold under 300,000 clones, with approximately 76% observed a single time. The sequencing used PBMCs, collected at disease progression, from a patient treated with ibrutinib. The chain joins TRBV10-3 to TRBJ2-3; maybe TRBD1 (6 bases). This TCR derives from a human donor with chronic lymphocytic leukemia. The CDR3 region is CAISEGDRPDTQYF. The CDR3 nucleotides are TGTGCCATCAGTGAGGGAGACAGGCCGGATACGCAGTATTTT.